Given below is one TCR beta chain in context. What it recognizes is unknown. The sample originates from a study of breast tumors, draining lymph nodes, adjacent tissues. Whole-study findings and limits: That most tumor T cells come from lymph nodes remained unproven. Tumor and nontumor repertoires were significantly more similar in luminal-like than in basal-like breast cancer. The data were judged consistent with most tumor T cells coming from lymph node and expanding in tumor. Tumor TCR diversity was below lymph nodes but above nontumor tissue.

TCRdb called the multiplex PCR reads again in MiXCR, with one record for every CDR3 protein. The data contain fewer than 300,000 distinct CDR3 sequences, about a third of them singletons. Samples came from axillary lymph nodes draining the breast cancer. V was clipped by 11 bases and J by 0 bases, with 10 bases between them. This CDR3 is 13 amino acids long. Germline V lookup: CDR1 MDHEN, CDR2 SYDVKM. The chain uses TRBV28 and TRBJ2-2; tentative D call: TRBD2 (5 bases). Source material: axillary lymph node tissue. This TCR was sampled from a female donor with breast cancer. Some clones in this sample may be carry-over from other donors' samples. CDR3 nucleotides: TGTGCCGGCAAGGAGGCGAACACCGGGGAGCTGTTTTTT. Translating it yields CAGKEANTGELFF. Drawing the rest from reference TRBV28 and TRBJ2-2, the complete variable domain is DVKVTQSSRYLVKRTGEKVFLECVQDMDHENMFWYRQDPGLGLRLIYFSYDVKMKEKGDIPEGYSVSREKKERFSLILESASTNQTSMYLCAGKEANTGELFFGEGSRLTVL.